Below are 22 T cell receptor beta chains sequenced from a single sample in a study of T cells after yellow fever vaccination. TCRdb re-called the 5' RACE reads with MiXCR, one entry per CDR3 protein. The sample has about 30,000 distinct CDR3 sequences, 6.3% seen once. The sequences come from PBMCs, either bulk or a sorted T-cell subset (CD4+, CD8+, memory, or dextramer-sorted; not recorded which), collected on the day of the yellow fever booster vaccination. All receptors derive from a man younger than 45 who received the YFV17D yellow fever vaccine.

This rearrangement joins TRBV7-9 to TRBJ1-1, with unresolved D. Trimming removed 4 bases at V and 1 base at J, with 16 bases between. Germline-derived CDR1 and CDR2 are SEHNR and FQNEAQ (reference sequence). The CDR3 contains 16 residues. CDR3 nucleotide sequence: TGTGCCAGCAGCTCCGCCAGCCTGATTGAGAACACTGAAGCTTTCTTT. It specifies CASSSASLIENTEAFF.

This chain connects TRBV6-5 to TRBJ1-2; D is ambiguous. Trimming removed 10 bases from V and 5 bases from J, with 11 bases in between. The CDR3 spans 11 residues. The germline V gene has CDR1 MNHEY and CDR2 SVGAGI. As DNA, the CDR3 is TGTGCCATCGGGGAGGGTTATGGCTACACCTTC. It yields the protein CAIGEGYGYTF.

This clonotype was counted at least ten times. This chain uses TRBV15 with TRBJ1-1; the D is unclear. The CDR3 contains 14 residues. Germline V lookup: CDR1 LNHNV, CDR2 YYDKDF (reference sequence). V was pared by 4 bases and J by 1 base, with 10 bases between. CDR3 bases: TGTGCCACCAGCATGAACAGAGCGAACACTGAAGCTTTCTTT. Translating it yields CATSMNRANTEAFF.

Concerning this clonotype: This could be a read error, since a much larger clone is one nucleotide away. V is TRBV6-1 and J is TRBJ2-2; TRBD1 might be the D (7 bases). Germline lookup yields CDR1 MNHNS and CDR2 SASEGT. Trimming shortened V by 11 bases and J by 4 bases, and 23 bases separated the two germline ends. There are 16 residues in the CDR3. CDR3 in amino acids: CACNGFNQGGTGELFF. As DNA, the CDR3 is TGTGCCTGCAACGGATTTAATCAGGGGGGCACCGGGGAGCTGTTTTTT.

This clonotype was counted many times. V and J are TRBV29-1 and TRBJ2-1; 12 bases match TRBD2. Germline V gene data show CDR1 as SQVTM and CDR2 as ANQGSEA. Trimming cost V 7 bases and J 6 bases; bases outside gene matches: 10. The CDR3 runs to 15 residues. The CDR3 region has the DNA TGCAGCGCACAATTACTAGCGGGAGGCAGCAATGAGCAGTTCTTC. It translates to CSAQLLAGGSNEQFF.

This clonotype came up many times. The CDR3, as DNA: TGTGCCACCAGCAGAGATCTGGTTACAGGGGCTAGCAATCAGCCCCAGCATTTT. This translates into CATSRDLVTGASNQPQHF. This rearrangement joins TRBV15 to TRBJ1-5, with 7 bases aligning to TRBD1. This CDR3 region has 18 residues. CDR1 LNHNV and CDR2 YYDKDF come from the germline V gene (reference sequence). V shed 0 bases, J shed 0 bases, and the junction held 8 bases outside the gene matches.

This clonotype was counted many times. The rearrangement uses TRBV20-1 and TRBJ1-2; no clear D gene. CDR1 is DFQATT and CDR2 is SNEGSKA in the germline V gene (reference sequence). V was pared by 5 bases and J by 2 bases, with 12 bases between. This CDR3 contains 13 residues. The CDR3 reads CSARVAANYGYTF. CDR3 nucleotides: TGCAGTGCTCGGGTCGCTGCAAACTATGGCTACACCTTC.

This clonotype was seen at least ten times. The gene calls are TRBV27 and TRBJ2-1; 7 bases map to TRBD2. Germline CDR1 and CDR2: MNHEY and SMNVEV (reference sequence). Losses at the gene ends were 7 bases for V and 2 bases for J; bases not matched to a gene: 8. The CDR3 loop spans 15 amino acids. The CDR3 DNA is TGTGCCAGCACCTCCCCAAGCGGGGCCTACAATGAGCAGTTCTTC. This codes for CASTSPSGAYNEQFF.

This clonotype was seen at least ten times. This sequence joins TRBV7-2 and TRBJ2-1; possibly TRBD2 for D (6 bases). Per the germline V gene, CDR1 is SGHTA and CDR2 is FQGNSA. V dropped 1 base and J dropped 6 bases, with 19 bases sitting between them. The CDR3 extends over 17 amino acids. CDR3 loop: CASSLVATPGLSNEQFF. The DNA for the CDR3 is TGTGCCAGCAGCTTAGTTGCCACGCCGGGACTTAGCAATGAGCAGTTCTTC.

This clonotype was seen repeatedly, ten times or more. This sequence joins TRBV7-9 and TRBJ2-1, with 11 bases aligning to TRBD2. The trim removed 5 bases at V and 8 bases at J, leaving 8 bases unmatched. Germline-derived CDR1 and CDR2 are SEHNR and FQNEAQ (reference sequence). CDR3 length: 15 residues. CDR3 amino acids: CASSPGLAGVDEQFF. The CDR3, as DNA: TGTGCCAGCAGCCCCGGACTAGCGGGTGTCGATGAGCAGTTCTTC.

The sample holds a few counts of this clonotype. V gene TRBV5-1 combines with J gene TRBJ1-4; no firm D call. Trimming cost V 4 bases and J 2 bases, with 15 bases left between them. This CDR3 comprises 16 residues. Germline V gives CDR1 SGHRS, CDR2 YFSETQ. CDR3: CASSIGSSRTNEKLFF. The CDR3 DNA follows: TGCGCCAGCAGCATAGGGAGTTCCAGGACTAATGAAAAACTGTTTTTT. Complete variable domain (other parts from reference TRBV5-1 and TRBJ1-4): KAGVTQTPRYLIKTRGQQVTLSCSPISGHRSVSWYQQTPGQGLQFLFEYFSETQRNKGNFPGRFSGRQFSNSRSEMNVSTLELGDSALYLCASSIGSSRTNEKLFFGSGTQLSVL.

This clonotype has a count of ten or more. The J gene is TRBJ2-1, the V gene TRBV24-1; the D is unclear. The CDR3 covers 13 residues. Germline CDR1 reads KGHDR; CDR2 reads SFDVKD. With 3 bases removed from V and 7 bases from J, the gap between germline ends came to 9 bases. CDR3 region: CATSDPLGNEQFF. As DNA, the CDR3 is TGTGCCACCAGTGATCCTTTGGGGAATGAGCAGTTCTTC.

There are many counts of this clonotype. The chain recombines TRBV6-2 or TRBV6-3 with TRBJ2-7, with TRBD1 matching 7 bases. V was pared by 8 bases and J by 6 bases, with 7 bases of the junction left unmatched. The CDR3 runs to 12 residues. Germline CDR1 and CDR2: MNHEY and SVGEGT. CDR3 sequence reads: CASADRAAEQYF. DNA for the CDR3: TGTGCCAGCGCCGACAGGGCTGCCGAGCAGTACTTC.

This clonotype has only a few counts. V usage is TRBV3-1 and J usage is TRBJ2-7, with TRBD2 matching 10 bases. CDR3 size: 14 residues. Germline V gene lookup returns CDR1 LGHDT and CDR2 YNNKEL (reference sequence). V was clipped by 2 bases and J by 8 bases; unmatched bases: 6. The CDR3 DNA reads TGTGCCAGCAGCCAAATGACTAGCGGGTTAAAGCAGTACTTC. As protein: CASSQMTSGLKQYF.

The sample holds a few counts of this clonotype. The chain couples TRBV3-1 to TRBJ2-1; 7 bases match TRBD2. The germline V gene has CDR1 LGHDT and CDR2 YNNKEL (reference sequence). The trim removed 0 bases at V and 3 bases at J, leaving 8 bases unmatched. This CDR3 is 17 amino acids long. The CDR3 is CASSQDLGGSDYNEQFF. The CDR3 nucleotides are TGTGCCAGCAGCCAAGATCTGGGAGGGTCAGACTACAATGAGCAGTTCTTC.

This clonotype was recorded once. The genes are TRBV3-1 and TRBJ2-2; 11 nucleotides line up with TRBD2. CDR1 and CDR2 from the germline V gene are LGHDT and YNNKEL (reference sequence). V trimming: 11 bases; J trimming: 6 bases; junction bases outside the gene matches: 17. The CDR3 length is 17 residues. The CDR3 DNA reads TGTGCCTTCAGTCCCTCCGCTAGCGGGAGGAGGGCCGGGGAGCTGTTTTTT. It encodes CAFSPSASGRRAGELFF.

This clonotype was detected many times. The chain uses TRBV4-3 and TRBJ2-7; 11 nucleotides agree with TRBD2. This CDR3 has 14 amino acids. Trimming removed 3 bases from V and 3 bases from J; junction bases left unmatched: 1. Germline lookup yields CDR1 LGHNA and CDR2 YSLEER. The CDR3 DNA sequence: TGCGCCAGCAGCCATAGCGGGAGGGACTACGAGCAGTACTTC. The encoded protein is CASSHSGRDYEQYF.

The sample holds a few counts of this clonotype. This chain joins TRBV7-2 and TRBJ2-3, with TRBD2 matching over 9 bases. V lost 2 bases to trimming and J lost 6 bases; unmatched junction nucleotides: 9. The CDR3 contains 16 residues. Germline lookup yields CDR1 SGHTA and CDR2 FQGNSA. CDR3 protein: CASSLMSSGAVDTQYF. In nucleotides, the CDR3 is TGTGCCAGCAGCTTAATGTCTAGCGGGGCCGTTGATACGCAGTATTTT.

This clonotype appeared a few times. V is TRBV15 and J is TRBJ2-3; 8 bases align to TRBD1. With V trimmed by 3 bases and J by 2 bases, 4 bases remained unmatched. Germline V gene data show CDR1 as LNHNV and CDR2 as YYDKDF (reference sequence). This CDR3 has 15 amino acids. The CDR3 DNA reads as TGTGCCACCAGCAGGGGGGACAGGAACACAGATACGCAGTATTTT. It translates to CATSRGDRNTDTQYF. The variable domain in full, with the rest retrieved from reference TRBV15 and TRBJ2-3, is DAMVIQNPRYQVTQFGKPVTLSCSQTLNHNVMYWYQQKSSQAPKLLFHYYDKDFNNEADTPDNFQSRRPNTSFCFLDIRSPGLGDTAMYLCATSRGDRNTDTQYFGPGTRLTVL.

This clonotype has ten or more counts. V and J are TRBV12-3 or TRBV12-4 and TRBJ2-3; D is perhaps TRBD2 (5 bases). V was cut by 5 bases and J by 4 bases, with 16 bases left in between. The CDR3 sequence is 15 residues long. The CDR3 nucleotides read TGTGCCAGCAGTCCCAGCCCACACGGGGCAGATACGCAGTATTTT. As protein: CASSPSPHGADTQYF.

This clonotype was picked up many times. This chain uses TRBV25-1 with TRBJ2-7; 8 bases fit TRBD1. CDR1 and CDR2 from the germline V gene are MGHDK and SYGVNS. Losses at the gene ends were 6 bases for V and 4 bases for J; bases not matched to a gene: 2. This CDR3 spans 12 amino acids. The CDR3 region has the DNA TGTGCCAGCAGCGGGACAGGTTACGAGCAGTACTTC. As protein: CASSGTGYEQYF.

This sequence joins TRBV7-2 and TRBJ2-7; a possible D gene is TRBD1 (6 bases). CDR1 is SGHTA, CDR2 FQGNSA, per germline. This CDR3 region has 16 residues. Trimming removed 2 bases at V and 0 bases at J, with 14 bases between. CDR3 sequence (DNA): TGTGCCAGCAGCTTACCCCAGGACAGCCTCTCCTACGAGCAGTACTTC. Translation: CASSLPQDSLSYEQYF.